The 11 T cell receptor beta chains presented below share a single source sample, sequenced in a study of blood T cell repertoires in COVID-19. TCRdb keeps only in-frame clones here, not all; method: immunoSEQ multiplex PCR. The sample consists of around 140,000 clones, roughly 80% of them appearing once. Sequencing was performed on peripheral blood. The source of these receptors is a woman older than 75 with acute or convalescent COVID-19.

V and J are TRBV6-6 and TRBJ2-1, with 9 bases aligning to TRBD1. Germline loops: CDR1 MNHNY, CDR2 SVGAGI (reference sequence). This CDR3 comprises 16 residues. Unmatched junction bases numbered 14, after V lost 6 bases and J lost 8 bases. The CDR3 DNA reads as TGTGCCAGCAGACCCCAACAGGGGGCGCGGGCGGATGAGCAGTTCTTC. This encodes CASRPQQGARADEQFF.

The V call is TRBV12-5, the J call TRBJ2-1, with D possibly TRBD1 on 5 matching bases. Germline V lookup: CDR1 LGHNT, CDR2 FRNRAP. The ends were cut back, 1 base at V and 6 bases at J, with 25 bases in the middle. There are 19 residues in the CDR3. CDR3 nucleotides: TGTGCTAGTGGTTTGGCAACGATGGCATGGACACGCCTGGGCAATGAGCAGTTCTTC. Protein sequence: CASGLATMAWTRLGNEQFF.

DNA of the CDR3: TGTGCCAGCAGAACACTTAGAGGCACTCAGCCCCAGCATTTT. As protein: CASRTLRGTQPQHF. The genes are TRBV6-5 and TRBJ1-5; D not resolved. V lost 6 bases, J lost 6 bases, and 15 bases lay in between. CDR3 length: 14 amino acids. In germline, CDR1 is MNHEY, CDR2 SVGAGI.

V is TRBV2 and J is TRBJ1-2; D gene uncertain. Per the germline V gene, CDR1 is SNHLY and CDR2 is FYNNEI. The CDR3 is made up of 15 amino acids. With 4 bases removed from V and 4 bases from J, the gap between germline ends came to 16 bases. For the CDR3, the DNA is TGTGCCAGCAGTGCGTTCTCCGGCGGCGGCTATGGCTACACCTTC. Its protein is CASSAFSGGGYGYTF.

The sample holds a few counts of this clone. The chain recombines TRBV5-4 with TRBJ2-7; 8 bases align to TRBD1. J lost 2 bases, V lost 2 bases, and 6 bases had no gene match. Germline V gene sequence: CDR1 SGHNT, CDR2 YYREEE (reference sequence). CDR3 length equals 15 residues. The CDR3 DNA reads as TGTGCCAGCAGCTTCGACAGGGGTCAAACCTACGAGCAGTACTTC. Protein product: CASSFDRGQTYEQYF.

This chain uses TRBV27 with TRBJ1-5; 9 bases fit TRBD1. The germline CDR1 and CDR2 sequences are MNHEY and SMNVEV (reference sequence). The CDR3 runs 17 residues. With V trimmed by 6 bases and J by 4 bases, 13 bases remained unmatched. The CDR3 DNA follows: TGTGCCAGCAGCCTTAAGGGGGGACAGGGCAGGAATCAGCCCCAGCATTTT. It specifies CASSLKGGQGRNQPQHF.

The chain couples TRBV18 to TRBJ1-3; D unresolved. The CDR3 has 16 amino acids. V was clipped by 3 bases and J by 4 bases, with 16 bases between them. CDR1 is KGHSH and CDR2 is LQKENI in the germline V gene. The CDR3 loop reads CASSPAGRRRGNTIYF. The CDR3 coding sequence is TGTGCCAGCTCACCCGCGGGGAGACGTCGAGGAAACACCATATATTTT.

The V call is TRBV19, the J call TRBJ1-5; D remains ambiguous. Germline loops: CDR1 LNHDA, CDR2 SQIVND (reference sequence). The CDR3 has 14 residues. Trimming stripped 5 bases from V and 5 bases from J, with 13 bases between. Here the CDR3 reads CASSFSGNDQPQHF. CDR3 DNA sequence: TGTGCCAGTAGTTTCTCGGGAAATGATCAGCCCCAGCATTTT.

The CDR3 nucleotides read TGTGCCAGCAGCGTAGAGTCAGTTAATTCACCCCTCCACTTT. As protein: CASSVESVNSPLHF. The V call is TRBV9, the J call TRBJ1-6; D remains ambiguous. Germline-derived CDR1 and CDR2 are SGDLS and YYNGEE. V was cut by 0 bases and J by 6 bases, with 7 bases left in between. This CDR3 region has 14 residues.

CDR3 region: CASSPTGRTEAFF. DNA for the CDR3: TGTGCCAGCTCACCGACAGGGCGAACTGAAGCTTTCTTT. The gene calls are TRBV18 and TRBJ1-1; 7 bases agree with TRBD1. V was pared by 3 bases and J by 5 bases, with 3 bases of the junction left unmatched. This CDR3 has 13 amino acids. Germline assignment: CDR1 KGHSH and CDR2 LQKENI.

This CDR3 reads CASSPGLSNQPQHF. The CDR3 DNA reads as TGTGCCAGCAGCCCGGGTTTGAGCAATCAGCCCCAGCATTTT. This chain connects TRBV7-9 to TRBJ1-5; D not resolved. Germline CDR1 and CDR2: SEHNR and FQNEAQ (reference sequence). Trimming shortened V by 5 bases and J by 1 base, and 9 bases separated the two germline ends. This CDR3 has 14 residues.